The 27 T cell receptor beta chains given below trace back to one sample, sequenced in a study of blood T cell repertoires in COVID-19. Using immunoSEQ multiplex PCR, the repertoire was profiled, and TCRdb retains in-frame clones only, with some absent. The sample has some 120,000 clones; 83% are singletons. Sequencing was carried out using peripheral blood. All receptors come from an elderly man with active or convalescent COVID-19.

The CDR3: CASSPGTGKNEKLFF. The CDR3 DNA reads TGCGCCAGCAGCCCTGGGACAGGGAAAAATGAAAAACTGTTTTTT. V usage is TRBV4-3 and J usage is TRBJ1-4, with 9 bases fitting TRBD1. Germline V gene sequence: CDR1 LGHNA, CDR2 YSLEER. The CDR3 extends over 15 amino acids. After removal of 4 bases from V and 5 bases from J, the junction contained 5 bases not matched to a gene.

This clone was seen a single time. The rearrangement links TRBV6-5 to TRBJ1-5, with 12 bases identical to TRBD1. V was pared by 6 bases and J by 6 bases, with 3 bases of the junction left unmatched. Germline V gene sequence: CDR1 MNHEY, CDR2 SVGAGI. The CDR3 contains 14 residues. DNA for the CDR3: TGTGCCAGCAGGGGACAGGGGGCAGGTCAGCCCCAGCATTTT. This encodes CASRGQGAGQPQHF.

The V gene is TRBV6-2 or TRBV6-3, the J gene TRBJ2-3, with 9 nucleotides matching TRBD2. Germline V lookup: CDR1 MNHEY, CDR2 SVGEGT. V was clipped by 5 bases and J by 7 bases; unmatched bases: 13. The CDR3 runs to 16 residues. The CDR3 region is CASSPEGRGGAYTQYF. The CDR3 bases are TGTGCCAGCAGTCCCGAGGGACGCGGGGGGGCCTATACGCAGTATTTT.

The chain employs TRBV10-3 and TRBJ1-5; 9 bases are shared with TRBD1. V lost 5 bases, J lost 5 bases, and 7 bases stayed unmatched. The CDR3 contains 15 residues. CDR1 is ENHRY, CDR2 SYGVKD, per germline. The CDR3 loop is CAISSGQGRDQPQHF. CDR3 in DNA: TGTGCCATCAGTTCGGGACAGGGACGTGATCAGCCCCAGCATTTT.

A single count supports this clone. The rearrangement uses TRBV7-8 and TRBJ2-2; D is undetermined. The V end lost 1 base, the J end lost 0 bases, and 12 bases lay between the germline ends. Germline lookup yields CDR1 SGHVS and CDR2 FQNEAQ. This CDR3 has 17 residues. CDR3 sequence (DNA): TGTGCCAGCAGCTTAGTTCCGCCAACTTCGAACACCGGGGAGCTGTTTTTT. Encoded protein: CASSLVPPTSNTGELFF.

This clone was counted a few times. The V call is TRBV27, the J call TRBJ1-3, with 8 bases aligning to TRBD1. This CDR3 has 15 residues. Germline assignment: CDR1 MNHEY and CDR2 SMNVEV (reference sequence). Trimming cost V 4 bases and J 2 bases; bases outside gene matches: 4. Here the CDR3 reads CASSSAQGAGNTIYF. Written as DNA, the CDR3 is TGTGCCAGCAGTTCCGCACAGGGGGCTGGAAACACCATATATTTT.

The V gene is TRBV7-2, the J gene TRBJ2-5; D may be TRBD1 (6 bases). Germline CDR1 is SGHTA and CDR2 is FQGNSA. Deletions cut 5 bases from V and 2 bases from J, with 12 bases between. This CDR3 contains 14 residues. The chain's CDR3 is CASSHGTLQETQYF. DNA of the CDR3: TGTGCCAGCAGCCATGGGACACTACAAGAGACCCAGTACTTC.

The V gene is TRBV29-1, the J gene TRBJ2-3; D ambiguous. The CDR3 totals 13 residues. V lost 6 bases to trimming and J lost 2 bases, with 12 bases between them. Germline loops: CDR1 SQVTM, CDR2 ANQGSEA. For the CDR3, the DNA is TGCAGCGTAGAACGGTTGCTCACAGATACGCAGTATTTT. Protein product: CSVERLLTDTQYF.

This clone appeared a few times. The chain couples TRBV5-1 to TRBJ1-1; D unclear. V lost 0 bases to trimming and J lost 6 bases, with 12 bases between them. Germline V CDR1 and CDR2: SGHRS, YFSETQ. The CDR3 is made up of 14 amino acids. The CDR3 coding sequence is TGCGCCAGCAGCTTGGGCGGGGTGAGGTCTGAAGCTTTCTTT. It encodes CASSLGGVRSEAFF. The full variable domain, its missing parts supplied by reference TRBV5-1 and TRBJ1-1, is KAGVTQTPRYLIKTRGQQVTLSCSPISGHRSVSWYQQTPGQGLQFLFEYFSETQRNKGNFPGRFSGRQFSNSRSEMNVSTLELGDSALYLCASSLGGVRSEAFFGQGTRLTVV.

Concerning this clone itself: Relative to the germline gene, one junction end is altered; a read error may explain this. V and J are TRBV29-1 and TRBJ2-3; possible D gene TRBD1, 6 bases. Looked up from germline, CDR1 is SQVTM and CDR2 is ANQGSEA. CDR3 length: 11 residues. The CDR3 region is CSGLGHTIVLF. The CDR3 nucleotides are TGCAGCGGTTTGGGACACACAATCGTCCTTTTT.

The chain combines TRBV27 with TRBJ1-5, with TRBD1 matching 12 bases. Per germline, CDR1 MNHEY and CDR2 SMNVEV (reference sequence). V was clipped by 6 bases and J by 2 bases; unmatched bases: 8. The CDR3 loop spans 17 amino acids. In DNA form, the CDR3 reads TGTGCCAGCAGCGACGGGACAGGGGGCACAGGCAATCAGCCCCAGCATTTT. This gives the protein CASSDGTGGTGNQPQHF.

The count of this clone is one. The chain uses TRBV2 and TRBJ2-1; 14 bases are a match to TRBD2. The CDR3 is 16 amino acids. Per germline, CDR1 SNHLY and CDR2 FYNNEI. V shed 7 bases and J 3 bases; nucleotides not matched to a gene: 5. The CDR3 sequence: CASTGTSGGHYNEQFF. The CDR3 nucleotides read TGTGCCAGCACGGGGACTAGCGGGGGCCACTACAATGAGCAGTTCTTC.

This chain's CDR3 is CASSPGNYGYTF. CDR3 DNA: TGTGCCAGCAGCCCGGGAAACTATGGCTACACCTTC. The gene calls are TRBV6-5 and TRBJ1-2; no clear D. Per the germline V gene, CDR1 is MNHEY and CDR2 is SVGAGI. This CDR3 has 12 residues. V lost 6 bases, J lost 2 bases, and 7 bases lay in between.

The chain joins TRBV29-1 to TRBJ2-5, with TRBD1 matching over 9 bases. The germline CDR1 and CDR2 sequences are SQVTM and ANQGSEA. The CDR3 is 12 amino acids. V gave up 7 bases and J gave up 2 bases; unmatched junction bases: 2. The CDR3 DNA reads as TGCAGCGGCGGACAGGGGCAAGAGACCCAGTACTTC. Translating gives CSGGQGQETQYF.

The chain carries TRBV6-5 and TRBJ1-1; tentatively, D is TRBD1 (5 bases). Trimming pared 4 bases from V and 3 bases from J, leaving 12 bases between. Germline CDR1 MNHEY, CDR2 SVGAGI. The CDR3 length is 14 residues. In DNA form, the CDR3 reads TGTGCCAGCAGTTCACGGGGAGGGGACACTGAAGCTTTCTTT. Protein: CASSSRGGDTEAFF.

The chain has TRBV29-1 and TRBJ2-1, with TRBD2 matching over 13 bases. The CDR3 is 15 residues long. V shed 5 bases and J 2 bases; nucleotides not matched to a gene: 3. Germline V gives CDR1 SQVTM, CDR2 ANQGSEA. The CDR3 DNA follows: TGCAGCGTTATTGGACTAGCGGGGGCCTACAATGAGCAGTTCTTC. Its translation: CSVIGLAGAYNEQFF.

There are a few counts of this clone. The chain is built from TRBV9 and TRBJ2-7; tentative D call: TRBD2 (6 bases). The CDR3 is 13 residues long. The ends were cut back, 4 bases at V and 3 bases at J, with 11 bases in the middle. CDR1 is SGDLS and CDR2 is YYNGEE in the germline V gene. CDR3 protein: CASSSGLLYEQYF. The CDR3 bases are TGTGCCAGCAGCTCCGGACTACTCTACGAGCAGTACTTC.

The chain joins TRBV28 to TRBJ2-6; D unclear. The CDR3 spans 13 residues. The V and J ends lost 6 bases and 4 bases respectively, with 7 bases between them. Germline V lookup: CDR1 MDHEN, CDR2 SYDVKM. CDR3: CASRGGGANVLTF. The CDR3 nucleotides read TGTGCCAGCAGAGGCGGAGGGGCCAACGTCCTGACTTTC.

This clone was seen once. The chain links TRBV10-3 to TRBJ1-1; D call uncertain. From germline, CDR1 is ENHRY and CDR2 SYGVKD. Between the trimmed V and J ends, which lost 4 bases and 2 bases, there was a span of 8 bases. The CDR3 extends over 13 amino acids. The CDR3 spells CAISGEGNTEAFF. CDR3 coding DNA: TGTGCCATCAGTGGGGAGGGTAACACTGAAGCTTTCTTT.

This clone was seen only once. The gene calls are TRBV5-1 and TRBJ2-3; 7 bases fit TRBD1. J lost 1 base, V lost 0 bases, and 8 bases had no gene match. Germline CDR1 is SGHRS and CDR2 is YFSETQ. The CDR3 is 17 residues long. Written as DNA, the CDR3 is TGCGCCAGCAGCTTGGTCACAGGGGATAGGGGCACAGATACGCAGTATTTT. Amino acids: CASSLVTGDRGTDTQYF.

The rearrangement uses TRBV13 and TRBJ1-3, with 8 bases aligning to TRBD1. The V segment lost 5 bases and the J segment 1 base; nucleotides outside the gene matches: 4. Germline V gene data show CDR1 as PRHDT and CDR2 as FYEKMQ (reference sequence). CDR3 length equals 15 residues. In DNA, the CDR3 is TGTGCCAGCAGCCGAAGGACAGGGTCTGGAAACACCATATATTTT. Residues: CASSRRTGSGNTIYF.

The V and J genes are TRBV2 and TRBJ2-5; the match to TRBD2 covers 7 bases. The germline CDR1 and CDR2 sequences are SNHLY and FYNNEI. CDR3 length: 13 amino acids. V trimming: 8 bases; J trimming: 2 bases; junction bases outside the gene matches: 5. In DNA, the CDR3 is TGTGCCAGCCGCAACGGGGGGCAAGAGACCCAGTACTTC. It is translated as CASRNGGQETQYF.

The V gene is TRBV2, the J gene TRBJ1-5, with D unclear. The ends were cut back, 7 bases at V and 2 bases at J, with 12 bases in the middle. The CDR3 contains 14 residues. Germline CDR1 reads SNHLY; CDR2 reads FYNNEI. For the CDR3, the DNA is TGTGCCAGCACCCGGGGTACAGGCAATCAGCCCCAGCATTTT. Translation: CASTRGTGNQPQHF.

The CDR3 protein is CASSLAIGRGTDTQYF. The CDR3 coding sequence is TGTGCCAGCAGCTTGGCTATTGGCAGGGGCACAGATACGCAGTATTTT. The gene calls are TRBV5-5 and TRBJ2-3; D might be TRBD1 (5 bases). CDR1 and CDR2 (germline): SGHKS, YYEKEE (reference sequence). Trimming removed 0 bases from V and 1 base from J, with 12 bases in between. This CDR3 is built from 16 residues.

This clone was observed a handful of times. V usage is TRBV4-3 and J usage is TRBJ1-1; 7 bases align to TRBD1. Germline V gives CDR1 LGHNA, CDR2 YSLEER. V was pared by 4 bases and J by 0 bases, with 11 bases of the junction left unmatched. The CDR3 is 17 amino acids. DNA for the CDR3: TGCGCCAGCAGCCGCAACCCCGGGACAGCGATGAACACTGAAGCTTTCTTT. Translating it yields CASSRNPGTAMNTEAFF.

This chain uses TRBV5-1 with TRBJ1-1; 9 positions match TRBD1. The J segment lost 4 bases and the V segment lost 0 bases, leaving 4 bases of the junction unmatched. The length of the CDR3 is 15 residues. Per germline, CDR1 SGHRS and CDR2 YFSETQ. DNA for the CDR3: TGCGCCAGCAGCTTGGTGGGACAGGGCGTCACTGAAGCTTTCTTT. It yields the protein CASSLVGQGVTEAFF. Variable domain in full (rest from reference TRBV5-1 and TRBJ1-1): KAGVTQTPRYLIKTRGQQVTLSCSPISGHRSVSWYQQTPGQGLQFLFEYFSETQRNKGNFPGRFSGRQFSNSRSEMNVSTLELGDSALYLCASSLVGQGVTEAFFGQGTRLTVV.

The genes are TRBV2 and TRBJ2-7; 9 bases match TRBD1. In germline, CDR1 is SNHLY, CDR2 FYNNEI. The V and J ends lost 3 bases and 4 bases, in that order; junction bases with no gene match: 7. The CDR3 has 15 residues. The CDR3 here is CASSEHRGQGYEQYF. CDR3 coding DNA: TGTGCCAGCAGTGAGCACAGGGGGCAAGGGTACGAGCAGTACTTC.